What follows are 8 T cell receptor beta chains derived from one specimen sequenced in a study of cytomegalovirus exposure and HLA in healthy donors. PCR employed 60 Vbeta and 13 Jbeta primers. The method was immunoSEQ multiplex PCR; TCRdb's version includes in-frame clones alone and lacks a portion of them. Of around 220,000 clones listed, about 83% were seen once; the top ten hold roughly 1.3%. The sequencing input was PBMCs. These receptors came from a girl aged 5-17 years in good health and CMV-seronegative.

The gene calls are TRBV19 and TRBJ1-2; D unclear. In germline, CDR1 is LNHDA, CDR2 SQIVND (reference sequence). The CDR3 totals 14 residues. V was pared by 3 bases and J by 6 bases, with 14 bases between. The CDR3 is CASSMSGVLHGYTF. The CDR3 DNA follows: TGTGCCAGTAGTATGTCCGGAGTTCTACATGGCTACACCTTC.

The chain uses TRBV9 and TRBJ2-3, with 13 bases identical to TRBD2. CDR1 and CDR2 (germline): SGDLS, YYNGEE. This CDR3 contains 17 residues. Losses at the gene ends were 3 bases for V and 2 bases for J; bases not matched to a gene: 6. The CDR3 bases are TGTGCCAGCAGCGCCAGGACTAGCGGGAGACTCACAGATACGCAGTATTTT. Protein sequence: CASSARTSGRLTDTQYF.

The chain links TRBV19 to TRBJ2-2, with a possible D match to TRBD2 (6 bases). The V gene lost 4 bases and the J gene lost 5 bases, with 20 bases spanning the gap. This CDR3 spans 17 amino acids. In germline, CDR1 is LNHDA, CDR2 SQIVND (reference sequence). The chain's CDR3 is CASSTGRLGFETGELFF. DNA for the CDR3: TGTGCCAGTAGTACGGGGAGGTTGGGGTTTGAAACCGGGGAGCTGTTTTTT.

In DNA form, the CDR3 reads TGTGCCAGCAGCTTAGGAGAGAAAAGCCCTAGCAATCAGCCCCAGCATTTT. Protein sequence: CASSLGEKSPSNQPQHF. V and J are TRBV7-3 and TRBJ1-5; D remains unclear. The length of the CDR3 is 17 residues. Germline loops: CDR1 SGHTA, CDR2 FQGTGA. Trimming removed 2 bases from V and 0 bases from J, with 14 bases in between.

The rearrangement joins TRBV28 to TRBJ2-1; no reliable D call. V gave up 7 bases and J gave up 3 bases, with 4 bases separating them. The CDR3 totals 11 residues. Looked up from germline, CDR1 is MDHEN and CDR2 is SYDVKM. CDR3 nucleotides: TGTGCCAGCATCAACTACAATGAGCAGTTCTTC. This gives the protein CASINYNEQFF.

This rearrangement joins TRBV18 to TRBJ1-2; weak D call: TRBD1 (6 bases). CDR3 size: 12 residues. Trimming took 3 bases from V and 8 from J, leaving 10 bases between them. Germline V CDR1 and CDR2: KGHSH, LQKENI. The DNA of the CDR3 is TGTGCCAGCTCACCGACAGGAGACGGCTACACCTTC. Translation gives CASSPTGDGYTF.

The CDR3 DNA follows: TGTGCCAGCAGCCCCGGTGGTGTCAGAGGCGAATTTGGCTACACCTTC. It yields the protein CASSPGGVRGEFGYTF. The genes are TRBV7-3 and TRBJ1-2; the D is unclear. CDR3 length: 16 residues. CDR1 SGHTA and CDR2 FQGTGA come from the germline V gene. V lost 5 bases, J lost 7 bases, and 23 bases lay in between.

The chain employs TRBV4-1 and TRBJ1-2; D possibly corresponds to TRBD1 (5 bases). Germline V lookup: CDR1 MGHRA, CDR2 YSYEKL. This CDR3 region has 17 residues. V was cut by 2 bases and J by 4 bases, with 20 bases left in between. The CDR3 is CASSQTTQETEVYGYTF. The CDR3 DNA follows: TGCGCCAGCAGCCAAACTACCCAGGAGACAGAAGTCTATGGCTACACCTTC.